Presented here are 26 T cell receptor beta chains from one specimen sequenced in a study of blood T cell repertoires in COVID-19. TCRdb keeps only in-frame clones here, not all; method: immunoSEQ multiplex PCR. This sample carries about 250,000 clones, 70% to 90% of them seen once, and the ten largest clones take roughly 3.1%. The sequenced sample consisted of peripheral blood. These receptors originate from a man between 18 and 35 years old with active or convalescent COVID-19.

V gene TRBV5-4 combines with J gene TRBJ2-1; the D is unclear. V gave up 4 bases and J gave up 6 bases, with 20 bases separating them. CDR1 and CDR2 from the germline V gene are SGHNT and YYREEE (reference sequence). This CDR3 is built from 16 residues. The DNA for the CDR3 is TGTGCCAGCAGCCTAGGTCTCTTCCAAGCCGGCAATGAGCAGTTCTTC. Protein: CASSLGLFQAGNEQFF. The full variable domain, completed using reference TRBV5-4 and TRBJ2-1, is ETGVTQSPTHLIKTRGQQVTLRCSSQSGHNTVSWYQQALGQGPQFIFQYYREEENGRGNFPPRFSGLQFPNYSSELNVNALELDDSALYLCASSLGLFQAGNEQFFGPGTRLTVL.

The chain combines TRBV28 with TRBJ2-7, with TRBD2 matching 13 bases. The J segment lost 4 bases and the V segment lost 3 bases, leaving 6 bases of the junction unmatched. Per germline, CDR1 MDHEN and CDR2 SYDVKM. The CDR3 loop spans 16 amino acids. The CDR3 loop is CASSLTSGRNRYEQYF. CDR3 in DNA: TGTGCCAGCAGTTTGACTAGCGGGAGGAACAGGTACGAGCAGTACTTC. The whole variable domain, remainder taken from reference TRBV28 and TRBJ2-7, is DVKVTQSSRYLVKRTGEKVFLECVQDMDHENMFWYRQDPGLGLRLIYFSYDVKMKEKGDIPEGYSVSREKKERFSLILESASTNQTSMYLCASSLTSGRNRYEQYFGPGTRLTVT.

The CDR3 reads CASSLLLTGQKEAFF. CDR3 in DNA: TGTGCCAGCAGCTTACTTCTTACGGGACAGAAGGAAGCTTTCTTT. The J gene is TRBJ1-1, the V gene TRBV11-2, with 7 positions matching TRBD1. The germline CDR1 and CDR2 sequences are SGHAT and FQNNGV. This CDR3 region has 15 residues. The V segment lost 2 bases and the J segment 8 bases; nucleotides outside the gene matches: 11.

The V and J genes are TRBV7-2 and TRBJ1-5; D not resolved. The CDR3 has 13 amino acids. The germline CDR1 and CDR2 sequences are SGHTA and FQGNSA. V lost 2 bases and J lost 1, with 3 bases in between. The DNA for the CDR3 is TGTGCCAGCAGCTTACAGAGCAATCAGCCCCAGCATTTT. As protein: CASSLQSNQPQHF.

The chain joins TRBV7-3 to TRBJ2-2, with D perhaps TRBD1 (6 bases). Trimming cost V 6 bases and J 0 bases, with 11 bases left between them. Looked up from germline, CDR1 is SGHTA and CDR2 is FQGTGA. This CDR3 region has 15 residues. CDR3 sequence: CASRKRTANTGELFF. The CDR3 nucleotides are TGTGCCAGCAGGAAAAGGACAGCGAACACCGGGGAGCTGTTTTTT.

This chain uses TRBV20-1 with TRBJ1-1; D is unresolved. The CDR3 has 11 residues. Trimming pared 4 bases from V and 2 bases from J, leaving 5 bases between. Germline V gives CDR1 DFQATT, CDR2 SNEGSKA (reference sequence). The CDR3 loop is CSAKLNTEAFF. CDR3 in DNA: TGCAGTGCTAAATTAAACACTGAAGCTTTCTTT.

The rearrangement links TRBV19 to TRBJ1-4; D unclear. V was cut by 5 bases and J by 5 bases, with 12 bases left in between. CDR1 and CDR2 (germline): LNHDA, SQIVND (reference sequence). The CDR3 is 14 residues long. The CDR3 nucleotides are TGTGCCAGTAGTTCCCGACGGGTCAATGAAAAACTGTTTTTT. Translating it yields CASSSRRVNEKLFF.

V usage is TRBV7-6 and J usage is TRBJ2-2, with unresolved D. Germline V lookup: CDR1 SGHVS, CDR2 FNYEAQ. The CDR3 totals 14 residues. The V end was cut by 7 bases, the J end by 0 bases, with 9 bases between. The CDR3 spells CASIHYPNTGELFF. The CDR3 DNA reads as TGTGCCAGCATCCACTACCCGAACACCGGGGAGCTGTTTTTT. Looking up the rest from reference TRBV7-6 and TRBJ2-2 gives the full variable domain: GAGVSQSPRYKVTKRGQDVALRCDPISGHVSLYWYRQALGQGPEFLTYFNYEAQQDKSGLPNDRFSAERPEGSISTLTIQRTEQRDSAMYRCASIHYPNTGELFFGEGSRLTVL.

The genes are TRBV3-1 (or the pseudogene TRBV3-2) and TRBJ1-1; D ambiguous. The CDR3 sequence is 14 residues long. Germline CDR1 and CDR2: LGHDT and YNNKEL (reference sequence). The V end lost 4 bases, the J end lost 6 bases, and 15 bases lay between the germline ends. The CDR3: CASSRLGSTPEAFF. Here the CDR3 DNA reads TGTGCCAGCAGCCGCTTGGGCAGCACACCTGAAGCTTTCTTT.

V and J are TRBV5-6 and TRBJ2-7; 10 bases match TRBD1. Per the germline V gene, CDR1 is SGHDT and CDR2 is YYEEEE. This CDR3 is built from 16 residues. Trimming at V came to 2 bases and at J to 2 bases, leaving 7 bases not matched to a gene. This CDR3 is CASSLPGTGATYEQYF. The DNA for the CDR3 is TGTGCCAGCAGCTTACCCGGGACAGGGGCGACCTACGAGCAGTACTTC.

The V and J genes are TRBV30 and TRBJ1-4; no definite D call. CDR1 is GTSNPN, CDR2 SVGIG, per germline (reference sequence). The CDR3 runs to 10 residues. Deletions cut 7 bases from V and 8 bases from J, with 8 bases between. In nucleotides, the CDR3 is TGTGCCTTGTTTCAAGAAAAACTGTTTTTT. Residues: CALFQEKLFF.

The chain has TRBV5-4 and TRBJ2-4; maybe TRBD2 (6 bases). The V end lost 4 bases, the J end lost 7 bases, and 9 bases lay between the germline ends. This CDR3 contains 12 residues. Germline-derived CDR1 and CDR2 are SGHNT and YYREEE (reference sequence). The CDR3 DNA follows: TGTGCCAGCAGCCGGAGGGTGAACATTCAGTACTTC. Amino acid sequence: CASSRRVNIQYF.

V gene TRBV7-9 combines with J gene TRBJ2-2; 7 bases match TRBD2. This CDR3 is built from 15 residues. In germline, CDR1 is SEHNR, CDR2 FQNEAQ (reference sequence). V lost 2 bases to trimming and J lost 3 bases; unmatched junction nucleotides: 3. CDR3 sequence: CASSLRLADTGELFF. The CDR3 coding sequence is TGTGCCAGCAGCTTAAGACTAGCCGACACCGGGGAGCTGTTTTTT. The full variable domain, its missing parts supplied by reference TRBV7-9 and TRBJ2-2, is DTGVSQNPRHKITKRGQNVTFRCDPISEHNRLYWYRQTLGQGPEFLTYFQNEAQLEKSRLLSDRFSAERPKGSFSTLEIQRTEQGDSAMYLCASSLRLADTGELFFGEGSRLTVL.

The CDR3 coding sequence is TGTGCCAGCAGCTTCTCCGGCGGGGGGAACACCGGGGAGCTGTTTTTT. As protein: CASSFSGGGNTGELFF. The chain uses TRBV7-3 and TRBJ2-2, with 7 nucleotides matching TRBD2. CDR1 is SGHTA and CDR2 is FQGTGA in the germline V gene. Trimming removed 3 bases from V and 1 base from J; junction bases left unmatched: 5. There are 16 residues in the CDR3.

The chain joins TRBV19 to TRBJ2-1; a possible D gene is TRBD1 (6 bases). The CDR3 totals 17 residues. The germline gives CDR1 LNHDA, CDR2 SQIVND (reference sequence). V was trimmed by 7 bases and J by 0 bases, leaving 19 bases between them. The CDR3 region has the DNA TGTGCCAGTAACAATGGAAGGGGGATCAGCTCCTACAATGAGCAGTTCTTC. This gives the protein CASNNGRGISSYNEQFF.

This clone was counted only a few times. This CDR3 is also generated by other DNA sequences in the sample. The genes are TRBV19 and TRBJ2-7; D call uncertain. The CDR3 covers 14 residues. The V end was cut by 1 base, the J end by 1 base, with 8 bases between. Germline V CDR1 and CDR2: LNHDA, SQIVND (reference sequence). In DNA form, the CDR3 reads TGTGCCAGTAGTATAGGTGGTCTATCCTACGAGCAGTACTTC. Translating it yields CASSIGGLSYEQYF.

V and J are TRBV19 and TRBJ2-3; possible D gene TRBD2, 6 bases. The CDR3 is made up of 13 amino acids. Germline-derived CDR1 and CDR2 are LNHDA and SQIVND (reference sequence). V dropped 9 bases and J dropped 2 bases, with 12 bases sitting between them. The chain's CDR3 is CASTGETTDTQYF. The DNA for the CDR3 is TGTGCCAGCACGGGAGAAACCACAGATACGCAGTATTTT.

The chain recombines TRBV11-1 with TRBJ1-1; 8 bases line up with TRBD1. The germline CDR1 and CDR2 sequences are SGHAT and FQDESV (reference sequence). Trimming took 5 bases from V and 5 from J; bases not matched to a gene: 7. The CDR3 runs 14 residues. The CDR3 region is CASSTDRGRTEAFF. The CDR3 bases are TGTGCCAGCAGCACAGACAGGGGTCGAACTGAAGCTTTCTTT. The full variable domain, completed using reference TRBV11-1 and TRBJ1-1, is EAEVAQSPRYKITEKSQAVAFWCDPISGHATLYWYRQILGQGPELLVQFQDESVVDDSQLPKDRFSAERLKGVDSTLKIQPAELGDSAMYLCASSTDRGRTEAFFGQGTRLTVV.

To note about this clone: The junction departs from germline at one end; a sequencing error may be responsible. The rearrangement joins TRBV20-1 to TRBJ2-3, with D tentatively TRBD2 (7 bases). This CDR3 spans 11 amino acids. Per the germline V gene, CDR1 is DFQATT and CDR2 is SNEGSKA (reference sequence). Written as DNA, the CDR3 is TGTTCAACAGGGACTACGGATACGCAGTATTTT. Its translation: CSTGTTDTQYF.

This chain joins TRBV28 and TRBJ1-4, with TRBD1 matching 9 bases. J lost 6 bases, V lost 6 bases, and 11 bases had no gene match. This CDR3 contains 16 residues. Germline V CDR1 and CDR2: MDHEN, SYDVKM. CDR3 sequence: CASSSGGGQGYEKLFF. The DNA of the CDR3 is TGTGCCAGCAGCTCCGGTGGCGGACAGGGGTATGAAAAACTGTTTTTT.

This rearrangement joins TRBV12-3 or TRBV12-4 to TRBJ1-1; D uncertain. V shed 2 bases and J shed 0 bases, with 4 bases lying between them. This CDR3 region has 13 residues. This chain's CDR3 is CASSLSVNTEAFF. The CDR3, as DNA: TGTGCCAGCAGTTTATCGGTGAACACTGAAGCTTTCTTT.

The chain is built from TRBV15 and TRBJ2-6, with D possibly TRBD1 on 6 matching bases. The germline gives CDR1 LNHNV, CDR2 YYDKDF (reference sequence). This CDR3 region has 15 residues. Trimming removed 9 bases at V and 4 bases at J, with 16 bases between. CDR3 loop: CATRRGSIGANVLTF. For the CDR3, the DNA is TGTGCCACTAGAAGGGGGTCTATAGGGGCCAACGTCCTGACTTTC.

V is TRBV24-1 and J is TRBJ1-1; TRBD1 is a possible D gene (5 bases). V was clipped by 1 base and J by 3 bases, with 11 bases between them. CDR1 KGHDR and CDR2 SFDVKD come from the germline V gene. The CDR3 contains 15 residues. CDR3 amino acids: CATSDFDRRDTEAFF. CDR3 DNA: TGTGCCACCAGTGATTTTGACAGAAGAGACACTGAAGCTTTCTTT.

This chain joins TRBV5-5 and TRBJ1-4, with D unresolved. Trimming shortened V by 3 bases and J by 0 bases, and 9 bases separated the two germline ends. This CDR3 is built from 15 residues. Looked up from germline, CDR1 is SGHKS and CDR2 is YYEKEE (reference sequence). CDR3 region: CASSSPGSTNEKLFF. CDR3 DNA: TGTGCCAGCAGCTCACCGGGGTCAACTAATGAAAAACTGTTTTTT.

The V call is TRBV19, the J call TRBJ1-1, with 8 nucleotides matching TRBD1. The CDR3 runs to 13 residues. V shed 10 bases, J shed 0 bases, and the junction held 4 bases outside the gene matches. From germline, CDR1 is LNHDA and CDR2 SQIVND (reference sequence). CDR3 protein: CATDRGMNTEAFF. The CDR3 DNA follows: TGTGCCACAGACAGGGGCATGAACACTGAAGCTTTCTTT. Supplemented by reference TRBV19 and TRBJ1-1, the full variable domain reads DGGITQSPKYLFRKEGQNVTLSCEQNLNHDAMYWYRQDPGQGLRLIYYSQIVNDFQKGDIAEGYSVSREKKESFPLTVTSAQKNPTAFYLCATDRGMNTEAFFGQGTRLTVV.

A single count supports this clone. The J gene is TRBJ2-7, the V gene TRBV28; 13 bases map to TRBD2. V shed 6 bases, J shed 5 bases, and the junction held 7 bases outside the gene matches. The V gene's germline CDR1 is MDHEN and CDR2 SYDVKM. The CDR3 loop spans 15 amino acids. CDR3 amino acids: CASRPLAGGPHEQYF. CDR3 nucleotide sequence: TGTGCCAGCAGGCCACTAGCGGGAGGGCCCCACGAGCAGTACTTC.